A selection of T cell receptor beta chains follows, all from one sample in a study of control samples from healthy donors and cancer patients. Repertoires were generated with immunoSEQ multiplex PCR, while TCRdb's copy carries only in-frame clones and drops some. The data show under 100,000 clones, about 87% seen once. The sequencing sample was made of blood. All receptors come from a woman in her 70s in good health. Each CDR3 is given with its conserved first and last residue. D genes are given only for firm matches. Size tells how often a clone was seen (once, few, many) or the class of an expanded clone, and some rows leave it out.

v_call	d_call	j_call	clone_size	cdr3_nt	cdr3_aa
TRBV30	TRBD1	TRBJ1-2	.	TGTGCCTGGAGAAGGACAGGGGGGGATGGCTACACCTTC	CAWRRTGGDGYTF
TRBV6-6	.	TRBJ1-2	.	TGTGCCAGCAGTTACTCGTGGGAGTCTGATGGCTACACCTTC	CASSYSWESDGYTF
TRBV28	.	TRBJ2-3	.	TGTGCCAGCAGGGACTTAGATACGCAGTATTTT	CASRDLDTQYF
TRBV5-5	.	TRBJ1-4	.	TGTGCCAGCAGCCCCAGCGGGGGCAAGGTTGAAAAACTGTTTTTT	CASSPSGGKVEKLFF
TRBV30	.	TRBJ2-7	.	TGTGCCTGGAGCTTTGGGAACTACGAGCAGTACTTC	CAWSFGNYEQYF
TRBV20-1	.	TRBJ2-3	.	TGCAGTGCTAGTATGGATACGCAGTATTTT	CSASMDTQYF
TRBV7-2	TRBD1	TRBJ2-7	.	TGTGCCAGCAGCCACCGACAGGGCGCCTACGAGCAGTACTTC	CASSHRQGAYEQYF
TRBV6-5	.	TRBJ2-1	once	TGTGCCAGCAGTCTTGGGGCAGCCCTCTACAATGAGCAGTTCTTC	CASSLGAALYNEQFF
TRBV27	.	TRBJ1-1	.	TGTGCCAGCAACGGCAGGGGAGACACTGAAGCTTTCTTT	CASNGRGDTEAFF
TRBV7-9	.	TRBJ1-5	.	TGTGCCAGCAGCTCGGGAACAGGGAACCAGCATTTT	CASSSGTGNQHF
TRBV11-2	.	TRBJ1-6	.	TGTGCCAGCAGCTTAGATGGGGGCAGCTCCTATAATTCACCCCTCCACTTT	CASSLDGGSSYNSPLHF
TRBV7-2	.	TRBJ1-4	.	TGTGCCAGCAGCTTAGATGGTCAGTCTAATGAAAAACTGTTTTTT	CASSLDGQSNEKLFF
TRBV2	.	TRBJ1-2	.	TGTGCCAGCAGTGAAGGGGGGCCTGGCTACACCTTC	CASSEGGPGYTF
TRBV7-6	.	TRBJ2-1	.	TGTGCCAGCAGTCTCCCTTTCCGATCATCCTACAATGAGCAGTTCTTC	CASSLPFRSSYNEQFF
TRBV28	TRBD1	TRBJ1-3	.	TGTGCCAGCCAGGGACAGGGGCGCTCTGGAAACACCATATATTTT	CASQGQGRSGNTIYF
TRBV9	TRBD1	TRBJ2-7	.	TGTGCCAGCAGCCCCCCACCCGGGACAGGGGGTTACGAGCAGTACTTC	CASSPPPGTGGYEQYF
TRBV7-2	.	TRBJ2-1	.	TGTGCCAGCAGCTTAGCGCTGGTAGAGAATGAGCAGTTCTTC	CASSLALVENEQFF
TRBV3-1/TRBV3-2	.	TRBJ2-4	few	TGTGCCAGCAGCCAAGGGGGGCAGAAAAACATTCAGTACTTC	CASSQGGQKNIQYF
TRBV7-3	.	TRBJ1-1	.	TGTGCCAGCAGATCTCAGGGGAACACTGAAGCTTTCTTT	CASRSQGNTEAFF
TRBV9	.	TRBJ2-1	once	TGTGCCAGCAGTCCACCGGGCCTCGCAAGTTCCGGTGAGCAGTTCTTC	CASSPPGLASSGEQFF
TRBV30	.	TRBJ1-5	.	TGTGCCTGGAGTACCCCGCGGGCAGATTATAGCAATCAGCCCCAGCATTTT	CAWSTPRADYSNQPQHF
TRBV28	.	TRBJ2-1	.	TGTGCCAGCAGTAATACCTTGGGTGAGCAGTTCTTC	CASSNTLGEQFF
TRBV5-1	.	TRBJ2-5	.	TGCGCCAGCAGCGTCGGGACCAACCAAGAGACCCAGTACTTC	CASSVGTNQETQYF
TRBV7-7	.	TRBJ2-3	.	TGTGCTAGCAGCTTGGGGGGGCCGGGGGATACGCAGTATTTT	CASSLGGPGDTQYF
TRBV10-1	TRBD1	TRBJ2-7	.	TGCGCCAGCGGGGACAGGGCCGGAGGTCAGTACTTC	CASGDRAGGQYF
TRBV10-3	.	TRBJ1-1	.	TGTGCCATCAGTTCAGGCTCCAACACTGAAGCTTTCTTT	CAISSGSNTEAFF
TRBV5-1	TRBD1	TRBJ1-3	.	TGCGCCAGCAGCTTCGAGGGGGCGCCCGGAAACACCATATATTTT	CASSFEGAPGNTIYF